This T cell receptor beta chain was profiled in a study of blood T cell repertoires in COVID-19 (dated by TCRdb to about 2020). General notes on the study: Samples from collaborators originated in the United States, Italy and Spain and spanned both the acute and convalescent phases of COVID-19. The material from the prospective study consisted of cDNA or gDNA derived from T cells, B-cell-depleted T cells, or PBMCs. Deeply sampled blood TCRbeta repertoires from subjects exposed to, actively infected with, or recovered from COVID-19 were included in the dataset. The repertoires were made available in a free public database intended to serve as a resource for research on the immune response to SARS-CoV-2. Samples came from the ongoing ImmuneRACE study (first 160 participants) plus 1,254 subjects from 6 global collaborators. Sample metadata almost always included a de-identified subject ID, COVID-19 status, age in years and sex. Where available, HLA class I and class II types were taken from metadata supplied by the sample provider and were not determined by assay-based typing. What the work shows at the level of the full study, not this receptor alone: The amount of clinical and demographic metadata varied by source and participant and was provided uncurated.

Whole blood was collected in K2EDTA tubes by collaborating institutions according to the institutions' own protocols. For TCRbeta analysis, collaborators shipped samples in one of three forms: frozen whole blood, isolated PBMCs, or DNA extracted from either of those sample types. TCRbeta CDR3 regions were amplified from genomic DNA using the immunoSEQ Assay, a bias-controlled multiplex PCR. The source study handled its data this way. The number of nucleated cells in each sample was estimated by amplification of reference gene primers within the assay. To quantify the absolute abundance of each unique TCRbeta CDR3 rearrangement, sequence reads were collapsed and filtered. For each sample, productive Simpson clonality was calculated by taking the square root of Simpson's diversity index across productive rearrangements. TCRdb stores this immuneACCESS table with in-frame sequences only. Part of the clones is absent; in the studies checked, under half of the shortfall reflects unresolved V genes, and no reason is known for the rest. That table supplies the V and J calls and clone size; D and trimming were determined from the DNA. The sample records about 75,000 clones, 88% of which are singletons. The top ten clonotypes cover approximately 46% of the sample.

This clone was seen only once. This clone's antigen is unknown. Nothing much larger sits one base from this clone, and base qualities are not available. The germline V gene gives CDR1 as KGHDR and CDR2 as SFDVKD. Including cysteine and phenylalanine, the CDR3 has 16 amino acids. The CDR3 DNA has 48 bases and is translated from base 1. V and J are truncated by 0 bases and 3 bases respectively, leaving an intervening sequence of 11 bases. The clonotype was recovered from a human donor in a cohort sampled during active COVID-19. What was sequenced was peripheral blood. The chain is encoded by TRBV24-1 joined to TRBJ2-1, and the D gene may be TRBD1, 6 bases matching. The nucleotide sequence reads TGTGCCACCAGTGATTTGAAACAGGGTCTCTACAATGAGCAGTTCTTC. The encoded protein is CATSDLKQGLYNEQFF.